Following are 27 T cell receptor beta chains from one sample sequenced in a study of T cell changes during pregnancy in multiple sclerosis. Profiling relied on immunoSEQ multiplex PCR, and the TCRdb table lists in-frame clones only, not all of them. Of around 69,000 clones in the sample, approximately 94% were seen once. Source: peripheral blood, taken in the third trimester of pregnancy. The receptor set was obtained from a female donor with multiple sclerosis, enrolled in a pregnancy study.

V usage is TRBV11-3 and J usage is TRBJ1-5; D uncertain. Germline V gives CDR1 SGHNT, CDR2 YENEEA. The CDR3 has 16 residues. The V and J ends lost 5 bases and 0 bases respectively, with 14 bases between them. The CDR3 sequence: CASSINLINSNQPQHF. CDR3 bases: TGTGCCAGCAGCATAAATCTAATAAATAGCAATCAGCCCCAGCATTTT.

CDR3 coding DNA: TGCGCCAGCAGCTTTTCCAATGGGTTAAGGGACAGGGTATACGAGCAGTACTTC. Protein sequence: CASSFSNGLRDRVYEQYF. This chain links TRBV5-1 with TRBJ2-7, with TRBD1 identical over 9 bases. The CDR3 spans 18 residues. Germline V gene sequence: CDR1 SGHRS, CDR2 YFSETQ. V shed 2 bases and J 4 bases; nucleotides not matched to a gene: 16. The variable domain in full, with the rest retrieved from reference TRBV5-1 and TRBJ2-7, is KAGVTQTPRYLIKTRGQQVTLSCSPISGHRSVSWYQQTPGQGLQFLFEYFSETQRNKGNFPGRFSGRQFSNSRSEMNVSTLELGDSALYLCASSFSNGLRDRVYEQYFGPGTRLTVT.

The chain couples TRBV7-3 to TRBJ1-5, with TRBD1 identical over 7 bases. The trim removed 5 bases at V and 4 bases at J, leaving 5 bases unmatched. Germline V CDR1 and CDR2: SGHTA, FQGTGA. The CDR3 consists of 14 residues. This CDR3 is CASSLGQENQPQHF. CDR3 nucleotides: TGTGCCAGCAGCCTCGGACAGGAGAATCAGCCCCAGCATTTT.

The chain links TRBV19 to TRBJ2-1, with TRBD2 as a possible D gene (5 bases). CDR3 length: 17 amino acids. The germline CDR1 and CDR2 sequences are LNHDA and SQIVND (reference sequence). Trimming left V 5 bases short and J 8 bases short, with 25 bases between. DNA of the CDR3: TGTGCCAGTAGTCCCGGGGAGCACCAAACATTGATTCATGAGCAGTTCTTC. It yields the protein CASSPGEHQTLIHEQFF.

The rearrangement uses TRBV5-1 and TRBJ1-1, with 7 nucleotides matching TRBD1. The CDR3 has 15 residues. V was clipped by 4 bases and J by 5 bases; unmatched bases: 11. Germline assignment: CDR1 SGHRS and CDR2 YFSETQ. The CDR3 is CASSPTGQLRTEAFF. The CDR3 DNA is TGCGCCAGCAGCCCGACGGGACAGTTGAGGACTGAAGCTTTCTTT.

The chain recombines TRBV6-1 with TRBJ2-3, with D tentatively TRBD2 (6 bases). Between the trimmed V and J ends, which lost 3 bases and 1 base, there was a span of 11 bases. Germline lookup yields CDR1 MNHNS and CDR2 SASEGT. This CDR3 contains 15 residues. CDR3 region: CASSEPGAGTDTQYF. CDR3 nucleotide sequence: TGTGCCAGCAGTGAGCCGGGAGCCGGCACAGATACGCAGTATTTT.

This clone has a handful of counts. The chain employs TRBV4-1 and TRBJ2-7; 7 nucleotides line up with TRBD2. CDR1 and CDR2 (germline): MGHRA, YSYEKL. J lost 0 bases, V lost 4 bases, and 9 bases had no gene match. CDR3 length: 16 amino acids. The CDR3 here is CASSPLAQTYSYEQYF. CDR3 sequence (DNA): TGCGCCAGCAGCCCACTAGCGCAGACGTACTCCTACGAGCAGTACTTC.

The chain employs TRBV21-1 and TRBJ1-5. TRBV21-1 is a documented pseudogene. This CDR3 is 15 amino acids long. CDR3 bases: TGTGCCAGCAGCAAAAAGGCCCGCTTAGCTCAGCCCCAGCATTTT. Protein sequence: CASSKKARLAQPQHF.

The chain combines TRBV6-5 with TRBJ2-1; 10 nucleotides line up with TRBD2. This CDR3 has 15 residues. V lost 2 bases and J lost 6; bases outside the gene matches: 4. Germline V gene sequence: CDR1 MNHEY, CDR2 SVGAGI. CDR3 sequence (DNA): TGTGCCAGCAGTTACCTACTAGCGGGACCCAATGAGCAGTTCTTC. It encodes CASSYLLAGPNEQFF.

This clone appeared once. CDR3 in DNA: TGTGCCAGTAGTACTCTAGCCAAAAACATTCAGTACTTC. Its translation: CASSTLAKNIQYF. This chain joins TRBV19 and TRBJ2-4; D not certain. Trimming pared 4 bases from V and 0 bases from J, leaving 4 bases between. Looked up from germline, CDR1 is LNHDA and CDR2 is SQIVND (reference sequence). CDR3 length equals 13 residues.

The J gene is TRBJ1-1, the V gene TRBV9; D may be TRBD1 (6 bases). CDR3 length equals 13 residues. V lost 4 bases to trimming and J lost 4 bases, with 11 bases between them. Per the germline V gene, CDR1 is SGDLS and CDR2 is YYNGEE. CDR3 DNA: TGTGCCAGCAGCCTTACAGGGACCACTGAAGCTTTCTTT. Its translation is CASSLTGTTEAFF.

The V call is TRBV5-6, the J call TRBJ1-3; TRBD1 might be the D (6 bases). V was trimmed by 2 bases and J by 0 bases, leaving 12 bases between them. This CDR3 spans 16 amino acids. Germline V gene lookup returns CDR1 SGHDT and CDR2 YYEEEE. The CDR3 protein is CASSLRGQNSGNTIYF. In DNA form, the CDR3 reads TGTGCCAGCAGCTTACGTGGACAGAACTCTGGAAACACCATATATTTT.

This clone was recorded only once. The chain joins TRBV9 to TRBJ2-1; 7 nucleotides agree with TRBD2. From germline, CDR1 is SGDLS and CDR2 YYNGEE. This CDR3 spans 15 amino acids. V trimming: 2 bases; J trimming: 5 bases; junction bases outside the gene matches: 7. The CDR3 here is CASSVQRDGDNEQFF. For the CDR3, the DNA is TGTGCCAGCAGCGTTCAGCGGGACGGGGACAATGAGCAGTTCTTC.

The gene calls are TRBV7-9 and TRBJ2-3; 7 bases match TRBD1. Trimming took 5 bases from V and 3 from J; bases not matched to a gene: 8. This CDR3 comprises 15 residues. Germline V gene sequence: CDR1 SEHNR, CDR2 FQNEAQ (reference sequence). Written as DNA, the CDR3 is TGTGCCAGCAGCCGCCGGGACAGCCATACAGATACGCAGTATTTT. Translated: CASSRRDSHTDTQYF.

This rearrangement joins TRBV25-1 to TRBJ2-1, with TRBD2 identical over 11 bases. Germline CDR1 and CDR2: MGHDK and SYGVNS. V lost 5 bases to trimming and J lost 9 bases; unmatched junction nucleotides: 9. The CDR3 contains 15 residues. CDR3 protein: CASSSPLAGDFEQFF. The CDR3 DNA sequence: TGTGCCAGCAGTAGCCCACTAGCGGGAGATTTTGAGCAGTTCTTC.

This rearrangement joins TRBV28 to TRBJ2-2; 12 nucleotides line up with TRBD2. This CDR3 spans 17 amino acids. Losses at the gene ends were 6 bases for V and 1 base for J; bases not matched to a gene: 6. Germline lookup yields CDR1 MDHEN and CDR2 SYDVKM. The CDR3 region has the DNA TGTGCCAGCAGCCCACTAGCGGGAGGCGGGAACACCGGGGAGCTGTTTTTT. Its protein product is CASSPLAGGGNTGELFF.

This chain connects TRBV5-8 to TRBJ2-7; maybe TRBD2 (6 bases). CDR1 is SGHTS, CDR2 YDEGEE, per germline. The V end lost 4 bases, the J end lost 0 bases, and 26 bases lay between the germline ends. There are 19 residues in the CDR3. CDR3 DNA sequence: TGTGCCAGCAGCGGGGCTAGAGGGCTGAGCGGGCCCTCCTCCTACGAGCAGTACTTC. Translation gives CASSGARGLSGPSSYEQYF.

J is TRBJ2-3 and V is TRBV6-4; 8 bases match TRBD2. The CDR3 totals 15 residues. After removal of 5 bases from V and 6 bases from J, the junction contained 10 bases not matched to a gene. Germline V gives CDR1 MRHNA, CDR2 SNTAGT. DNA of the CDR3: TGTGCCAGCAGTTCCGGGACTAGGGTTAGCGATACGCAGTATTTT. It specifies CASSSGTRVSDTQYF.

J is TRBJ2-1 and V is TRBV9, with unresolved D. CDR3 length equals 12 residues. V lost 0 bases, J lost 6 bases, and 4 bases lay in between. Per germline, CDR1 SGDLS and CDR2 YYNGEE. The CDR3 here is CASSVDSNEQFF. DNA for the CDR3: TGTGCCAGCAGCGTAGATAGCAATGAGCAGTTCTTC.

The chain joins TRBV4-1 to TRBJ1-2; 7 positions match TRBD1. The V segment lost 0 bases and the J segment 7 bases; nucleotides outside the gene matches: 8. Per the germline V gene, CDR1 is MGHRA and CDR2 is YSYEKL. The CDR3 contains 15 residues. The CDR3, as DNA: TGCGCCAGCAGCCAAGAACAGGGGCTCCGTGCTGGCTACACCTTC. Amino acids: CASSQEQGLRAGYTF.

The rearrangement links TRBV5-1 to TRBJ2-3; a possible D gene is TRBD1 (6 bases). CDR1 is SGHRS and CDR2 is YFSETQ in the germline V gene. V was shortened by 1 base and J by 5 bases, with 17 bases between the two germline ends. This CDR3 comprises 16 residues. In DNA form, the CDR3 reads TGCGCCAGCAGCTTGCAATTCGGGCAGGGGAAAGATACGCAGTATTTT. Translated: CASSLQFGQGKDTQYF. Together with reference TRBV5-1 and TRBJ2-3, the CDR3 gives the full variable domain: KAGVTQTPRYLIKTRGQQVTLSCSPISGHRSVSWYQQTPGQGLQFLFEYFSETQRNKGNFPGRFSGRQFSNSRSEMNVSTLELGDSALYLCASSLQFGQGKDTQYFGPGTRLTVL.

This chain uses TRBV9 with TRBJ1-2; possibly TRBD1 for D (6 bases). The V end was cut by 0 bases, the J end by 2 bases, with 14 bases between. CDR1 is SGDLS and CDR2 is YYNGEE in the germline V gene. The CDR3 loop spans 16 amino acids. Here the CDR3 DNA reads TGTGCCAGCAGCGTAGCCTTTACAGGGACGAACTATGGCTACACCTTC. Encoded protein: CASSVAFTGTNYGYTF.

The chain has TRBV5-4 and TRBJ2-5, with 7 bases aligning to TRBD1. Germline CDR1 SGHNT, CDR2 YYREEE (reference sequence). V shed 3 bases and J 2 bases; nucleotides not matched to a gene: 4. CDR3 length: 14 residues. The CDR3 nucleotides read TGTGCCAGCAGCTCGGGACAGACGCAAGAGACCCAGTACTTC. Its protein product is CASSSGQTQETQYF.

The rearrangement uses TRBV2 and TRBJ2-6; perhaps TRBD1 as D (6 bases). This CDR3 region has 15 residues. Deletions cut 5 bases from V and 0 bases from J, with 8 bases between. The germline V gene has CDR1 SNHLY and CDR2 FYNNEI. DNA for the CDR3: TGTGCCAGCAGTACAGGGAACTCTGGGGCCAACGTCCTGACTTTC. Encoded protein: CASSTGNSGANVLTF.

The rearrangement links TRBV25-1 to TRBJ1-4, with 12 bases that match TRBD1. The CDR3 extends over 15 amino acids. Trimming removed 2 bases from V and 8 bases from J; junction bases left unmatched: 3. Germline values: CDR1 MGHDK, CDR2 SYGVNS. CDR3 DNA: TGTGCCAGCAGTGAACCCGGGACAGGGGGCGAAAAACTGTTTTTT. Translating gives CASSEPGTGGEKLFF.

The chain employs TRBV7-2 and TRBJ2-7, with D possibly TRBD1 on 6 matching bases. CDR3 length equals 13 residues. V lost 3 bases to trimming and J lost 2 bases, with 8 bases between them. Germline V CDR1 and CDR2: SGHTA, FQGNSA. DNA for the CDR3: TGTGCCAGCAGCTTTCGACAGGCCTACGAGCAGTACTTC. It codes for CASSFRQAYEQYF.

CDR3 sequence: CASRAYQGATEAFF. CDR3 bases: TGTGCCAGCAGGGCATATCAGGGGGCGACTGAAGCTTTCTTT. The genes are TRBV6-1 and TRBJ1-1, with 8 bases that match TRBD1. CDR1 and CDR2 (germline): MNHNS, SASEGT. Germline trimming cut 6 bases from V and 5 bases from J; bases unmatched to any gene: 8. The CDR3 has 14 amino acids.